The 19 T cell receptor beta chains in this list originate from one sample, sequenced in a study of blood T cell repertoires in COVID-19. The repertoire was sequenced with immunoSEQ multiplex PCR; TCRdb's copy has only in-frame clones and lacks some. This sample carries roughly 400,000 clones, 80% to 90% of them seen once, and the ten largest clones take approximately 2.5%. Sequenced sample: peripheral blood. Receptor source: an older woman with COVID-19, enrolled during active disease.

J is TRBJ2-5 and V is TRBV2, with TRBD2 identical over 9 bases. Trimming removed 6 bases from V and 7 bases from J; junction bases left unmatched: 9. Germline CDR1 reads SNHLY; CDR2 reads FYNNEI. This CDR3 spans 14 amino acids. The CDR3 DNA follows: TGTGCCAGCAGAGGCGGGGGGGTCTTCGGGACCCAGTACTTC. This codes for CASRGGGVFGTQYF.

This clone occurred once. The V call is TRBV19, the J call TRBJ1-2; D unresolved. CDR1 and CDR2 (germline): LNHDA, SQIVND (reference sequence). The V end was cut by 5 bases, the J end by 5 bases, with 9 bases between. This CDR3 spans 12 amino acids. CDR3 amino acids: CASSADLYGYTF. CDR3 nucleotides: TGTGCCAGTAGTGCGGATTTATATGGCTACACCTTC.

In this sample, this clone turned up once. The chain employs TRBV4-1 and TRBJ2-3; a possible D gene is TRBD2 (6 bases). V gave up 0 bases and J gave up 2 bases, with 15 bases separating them. In germline, CDR1 is MGHRA, CDR2 YSYEKL. This CDR3 region has 17 residues. CDR3 coding DNA: TGCGCCAGCAGCCAAGAGGGTAGCGGTTACTACACAGATACGCAGTATTTT. This translates into CASSQEGSGYYTDTQYF.

The chain employs TRBV18 and TRBJ2-1; D remains ambiguous. Germline-derived CDR1 and CDR2 are KGHSH and LQKENI. The CDR3 totals 13 residues. Trimming left V 6 bases short and J 0 bases short, with 6 bases between. CDR3 sequence: CASSASSYNEQFF. The CDR3 DNA is TGTGCCAGCTCCGCCAGCTCCTACAATGAGCAGTTCTTC.

This clone was detected only once. This chain links TRBV7-9 with TRBJ2-5; 8 bases map to TRBD1. The CDR3 totals 16 residues. The trim removed 0 bases at V and 5 bases at J, leaving 8 bases unmatched. Germline V gene data show CDR1 as SEHNR and CDR2 as FQNEAQ (reference sequence). CDR3 DNA: TGTGCCAGCAGCTTAGCGCCAACAGGGGGTCGGGAGACCCAGTACTTC. As protein: CASSLAPTGGRETQYF.

The chain has TRBV6-2 or TRBV6-3 and TRBJ2-2; TRBD2 aligns across 9 bases. The V gene end was trimmed by 2 bases and the J gene end by 4 bases; junction bases not matched to a gene: 11. The CDR3 runs to 18 residues. CDR1 is MNHEY, CDR2 SVGEGT, per germline. This chain's CDR3 is CASSYDISGGGATGELFF. The CDR3 DNA is TGTGCCAGCAGTTACGACATCTCTGGCGGGGGGGCCACCGGGGAGCTGTTTTTT.

The CDR3 spells CASSSQGLRTGELFF. The CDR3, as DNA: TGTGCCAGCAGCTCACAGGGGTTGCGGACCGGGGAGCTGTTTTTT. This rearrangement joins TRBV7-9 to TRBJ2-2; 7 nucleotides align to TRBD1. This CDR3 region has 15 residues. The V and J ends lost 4 bases and 5 bases, in that order; junction bases with no gene match: 7. The V gene's germline CDR1 is SEHNR and CDR2 FQNEAQ (reference sequence).

The rearrangement uses TRBV2 and TRBJ2-1, with D uncertain. CDR3 length: 14 amino acids. Germline assignment: CDR1 SNHLY and CDR2 FYNNEI. Deletions cut 4 bases from V and 5 bases from J, with 12 bases between. Here the CDR3 DNA reads TGTGCCAGCAGTGGGTCTAGGCAGAACAATGAGCAGTTCTTC. Translated, it gives CASSGSRQNNEQFF.

This chain links TRBV6-5 with TRBJ1-2; maybe TRBD1 (6 bases). CDR3 length: 14 amino acids. Per the germline V gene, CDR1 is MNHEY and CDR2 is SVGAGI. V gave up 6 bases and J gave up 4 bases, with 15 bases separating them. The CDR3 loop is CASRKRGGAYGYTF. The CDR3, as DNA: TGTGCCAGCAGGAAGAGGGGGGGCGCCTATGGCTACACCTTC.

V usage is TRBV14 and J usage is TRBJ1-5; D gene uncertain. The CDR3 spans 13 residues. Trimming left V 4 bases short and J 6 bases short, with 10 bases between. Germline CDR1 and CDR2: SGHDN and FVKESK. In DNA, the CDR3 is TGTGCCAGCAGCCCCCCCAGCGGTCAGCCCCAGCATTTT. Translation: CASSPPSGQPQHF. The full variable domain, in which reference TRBV14 and TRBJ1-5 provide the parts outside the CDR3, is EAGVTQFPSHSVIEKGQTVTLRCDPISGHDNLYWYRRVMGKEIKFLLHFVKESKQDESGMPNNRFLAERTGGTYSTLKVQPAELEDSGVYFCASSPPSGQPQHFGDGTRLSIL.

The chain recombines TRBV12-3 or TRBV12-4 with TRBJ2-7; no clear D gene. The CDR3 runs 12 residues. The V and J ends lost 6 bases and 2 bases respectively, with 8 bases between them. The CDR3 spells CASSPTAYEQYF. The CDR3, as DNA: TGTGCCAGCAGCCCCACGGCCTACGAGCAGTACTTC.

V usage is TRBV5-6 and J usage is TRBJ1-2; D not resolved. The CDR3 totals 13 residues. V shed 4 bases and J shed 1 base, with 8 bases lying between them. CDR1 is SGHDT, CDR2 YYEEEE, per germline. The CDR3 region is CASSPGFNYGYTF. The CDR3 coding sequence is TGTGCCAGCAGCCCGGGGTTTAACTATGGCTACACCTTC.

This chain joins TRBV18 and TRBJ1-2, with TRBD1 matching 8 bases. Germline values: CDR1 KGHSH, CDR2 LQKENI. V was clipped by 4 bases and J by 2 bases; unmatched bases: 21. This CDR3 has 20 residues. The CDR3 sequence is CASSLFSAVRQGQFNYGYTF. CDR3 DNA sequence: TGTGCCAGCTCACTCTTCTCGGCGGTTAGACAGGGGCAGTTCAACTATGGCTACACCTTC.

The V gene is TRBV5-4, the J gene TRBJ1-1; 8 nucleotides line up with TRBD1. The CDR3 is made up of 14 amino acids. CDR1 and CDR2 (germline): SGHNT, YYREEE (reference sequence). With 3 bases clipped from V and 5 bases from J, the junction kept 6 bases outside the gene matches. The CDR3 is CASSSQGAGTEAFF. CDR3 in DNA: TGTGCCAGCAGCTCGCAGGGGGCAGGGACTGAAGCTTTCTTT.

The chain couples TRBV30 to TRBJ1-3, with D uncertain. The germline gives CDR1 GTSNPN, CDR2 SVGIG (reference sequence). This CDR3 has 14 amino acids. Trimming cost V 2 bases and J 1 base, with 9 bases left between them. The chain's CDR3 is CAWSSWPSGNTIYF. In DNA, the CDR3 is TGTGCCTGGAGTAGTTGGCCTTCTGGAAACACCATATATTTT.

The chain combines TRBV5-3 with TRBJ1-5; possible D gene TRBD1, 5 bases. TRBV5-3 is labeled an ORF, and its function is uncertain. V lost 10 bases and J 14 bases, leaving 16 bases between the germline ends. The CDR3 has 10 amino acids. CDR3 in DNA: TGTGCCGGGGGACCGGGAGTAAAGCATTTT. Translation gives CAGGPGVKHF.

This clone was counted between two and nine times. V is TRBV2 and J is TRBJ1-5; no clear D gene. The CDR3 consists of 16 residues. V dropped 7 bases and J dropped 0 bases, with 16 bases sitting between them. The germline V gene encodes CDR1 SNHLY and CDR2 FYNNEI. The chain's CDR3 is CASTRGRADSNQPQHF. CDR3 sequence (DNA): TGTGCCAGCACCCGAGGGAGGGCGGATAGCAATCAGCCCCAGCATTTT.

This sequence joins TRBV23-1 and TRBJ2-5, with 10 bases matching TRBD1. TRBV23-1 is flagged as an ORF with uncertain function. This CDR3 spans 17 amino acids. V was clipped by 2 bases and J by 1 base; unmatched bases: 7. Here the CDR3 DNA reads TGCGCCAGCAGTCAACCTTACCGGACAGGGGGCCAAGAGACCCAGTACTTC. This gives the protein CASSQPYRTGGQETQYF.

The CDR3, as DNA: TGTGCCATCGGGAGTGGGGGCACCGCTGAAGCTTTCTTT. Amino acids: CAIGSGGTAEAFF. The chain combines TRBV10-3 with TRBJ1-1; D may be TRBD1 (6 bases). CDR3 length: 13 amino acids. V was cut by 8 bases and J by 6 bases, with 16 bases left in between. Germline-derived CDR1 and CDR2 are ENHRY and SYGVKD.